This note documents a single TCR beta chain sequence. Time point given: newly diagnosed GD, antithyroid drugs for less than 3 months. Researchers made the TCR library from RNA that was extracted from PBMCs. The data were obtained in a study of regulatory T cells in long-lasting Graves disease. Arm-PCR with iRepertoire HTBI primers amplified the CDR3 regions for these TCR beta libraries. One entry per CDR3 protein, called by TCRdb with MiXCR from the multiplex PCR reads. The sample lists about 440,000 distinct CDR3 sequences; under 15% were seen once. V was cut by 4 bases and J by 5 bases, with 9 bases left in between. Germline CDR1 is LNHDA and CDR2 is SQIVND (reference sequence). This CDR3 has 14 residues. A further study also used this sample, focusing on T cells in Graves' hyperthyroidism and ophthalmopathy. From that second work: Hyperthyroidism of Graves' type that showed no ophthalmopathy progression within 18 months was stable.

The source material was peripheral blood mononuclear cells (PBMCs), sampled at new diagnosis, from a patient treated with antithyroid drugs. The TCR originated in a young woman with Graves disease. The rearrangement joins TRBV19 to TRBJ1-6, with unresolved D. The CDR3 DNA reads TGTGCCAGTAGTACTAACGGAAATAATTCACCCCTCCACTTT. Its translation is CASSTNGNNSPLHF.